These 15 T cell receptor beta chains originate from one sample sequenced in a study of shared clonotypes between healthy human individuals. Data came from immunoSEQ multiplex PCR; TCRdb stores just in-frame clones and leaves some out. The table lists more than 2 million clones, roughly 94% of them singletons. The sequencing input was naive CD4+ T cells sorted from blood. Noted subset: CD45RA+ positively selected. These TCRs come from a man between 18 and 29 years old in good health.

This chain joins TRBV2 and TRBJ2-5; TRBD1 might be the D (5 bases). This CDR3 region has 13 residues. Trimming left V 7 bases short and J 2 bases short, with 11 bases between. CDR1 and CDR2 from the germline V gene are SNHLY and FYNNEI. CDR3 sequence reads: CASNWGIQETQYF. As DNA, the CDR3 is TGTGCCAGCAATTGGGGCATACAAGAGACCCAGTACTTC.

The CDR3 sequence: CASSLVGLNQPQHF. For the CDR3, the DNA is TGTGCCAGCAGCTTAGTGGGACTTAATCAGCCCCAGCATTTT. This chain links TRBV7-2 with TRBJ1-5; TRBD1 might be the D (5 bases). V was cut by 1 base and J by 4 bases, with 8 bases left in between. Per germline, CDR1 SGHTA and CDR2 FQGNSA. The CDR3 is 14 amino acids.

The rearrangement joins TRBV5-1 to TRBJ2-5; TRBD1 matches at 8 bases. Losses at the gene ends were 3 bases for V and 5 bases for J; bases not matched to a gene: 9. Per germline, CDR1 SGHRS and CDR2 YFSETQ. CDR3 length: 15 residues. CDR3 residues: CASSWGDRGEETQYF. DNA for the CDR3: TGCGCCAGCAGCTGGGGAGACAGGGGCGAGGAGACCCAGTACTTC.

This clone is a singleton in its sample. CDR3 amino acids: CASSPTRAGTDTQYF. The CDR3, as DNA: TGCGCCAGCAGCCCGACGAGGGCAGGCACAGATACGCAGTATTTT. The chain couples TRBV5-1 to TRBJ2-3; D possibly corresponds to TRBD2 (5 bases). Trimming cost V 4 bases and J 1 base, with 13 bases left between them. CDR3 length equals 15 residues. From germline, CDR1 is SGHRS and CDR2 YFSETQ.

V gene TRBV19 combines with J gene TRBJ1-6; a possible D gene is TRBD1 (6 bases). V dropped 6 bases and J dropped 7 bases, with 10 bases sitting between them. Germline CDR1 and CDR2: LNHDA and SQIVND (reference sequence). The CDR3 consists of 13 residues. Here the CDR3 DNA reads TGTGCCAGTAGGGGGGCAGGGAATTCACCCCTCCACTTT. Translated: CASRGAGNSPLHF.

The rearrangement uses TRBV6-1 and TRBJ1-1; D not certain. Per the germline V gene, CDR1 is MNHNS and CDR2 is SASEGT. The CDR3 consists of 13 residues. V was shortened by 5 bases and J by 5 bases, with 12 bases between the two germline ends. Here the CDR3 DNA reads TGTGCCAGCAGTTGGTTCGTGGGGACTGAAGCTTTCTTT. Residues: CASSWFVGTEAFF.

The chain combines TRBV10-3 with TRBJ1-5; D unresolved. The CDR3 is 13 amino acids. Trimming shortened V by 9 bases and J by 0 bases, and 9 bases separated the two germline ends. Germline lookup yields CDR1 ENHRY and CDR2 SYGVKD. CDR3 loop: CAITEASNQPQHF. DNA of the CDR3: TGTGCCATTACAGAAGCTAGCAATCAGCCCCAGCATTTT.

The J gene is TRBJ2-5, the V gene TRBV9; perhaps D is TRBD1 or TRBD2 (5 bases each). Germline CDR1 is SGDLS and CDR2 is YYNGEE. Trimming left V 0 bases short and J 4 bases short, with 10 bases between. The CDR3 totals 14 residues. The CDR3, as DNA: TGTGCCAGCAGCGTAGGGGGGTCCAGAGAGACCCAGTACTTC. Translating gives CASSVGGSRETQYF.

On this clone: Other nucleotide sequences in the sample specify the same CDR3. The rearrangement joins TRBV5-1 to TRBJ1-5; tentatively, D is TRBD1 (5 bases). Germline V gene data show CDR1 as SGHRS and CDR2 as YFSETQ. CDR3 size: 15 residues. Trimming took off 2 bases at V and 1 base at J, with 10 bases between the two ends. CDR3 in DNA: TGCGCCAGCAGCTTAGATGGGGGGAGCAATCAGCCCCAGCATTTT. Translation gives CASSLDGGSNQPQHF.

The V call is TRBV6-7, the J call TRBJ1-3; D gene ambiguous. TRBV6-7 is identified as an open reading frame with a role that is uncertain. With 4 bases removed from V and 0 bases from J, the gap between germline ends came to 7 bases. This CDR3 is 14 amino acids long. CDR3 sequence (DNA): TGTGCCAGCAGTTCGCAGCGCTCTGGAAACACCATATATTTT. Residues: CASSSQRSGNTIYF.

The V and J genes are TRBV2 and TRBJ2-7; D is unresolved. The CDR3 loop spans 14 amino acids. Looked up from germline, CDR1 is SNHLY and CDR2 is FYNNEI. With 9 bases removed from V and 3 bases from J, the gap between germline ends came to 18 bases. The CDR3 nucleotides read TGTGCCAGTACAATGTCCCATCCCAACTACGAGCAGTACTTC. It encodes CASTMSHPNYEQYF. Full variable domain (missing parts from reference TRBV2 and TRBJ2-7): EPEVTQTPSHQVTQMGQEVILRCVPISNHLYFYWYRQILGQKVEFLVSFYNNEISEKSEIFDDQFSVERPDGSNFTLKIRSTKLEDSAMYFCASTMSHPNYEQYFGPGTRLTVT.

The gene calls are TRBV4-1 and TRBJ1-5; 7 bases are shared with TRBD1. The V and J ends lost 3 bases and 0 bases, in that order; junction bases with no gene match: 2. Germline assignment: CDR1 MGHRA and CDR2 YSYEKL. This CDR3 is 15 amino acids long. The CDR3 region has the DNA TGCGCCAGCAGCCAGGACAGGAGTAGCAATCAGCCCCAGCATTTT. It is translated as CASSQDRSSNQPQHF.

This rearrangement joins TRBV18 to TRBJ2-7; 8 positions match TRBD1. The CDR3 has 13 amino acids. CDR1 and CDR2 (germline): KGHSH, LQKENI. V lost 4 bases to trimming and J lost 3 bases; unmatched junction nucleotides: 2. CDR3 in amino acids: CASSHGQGYEQYF. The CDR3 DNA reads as TGTGCCAGCTCACACGGACAGGGCTACGAGCAGTACTTC.

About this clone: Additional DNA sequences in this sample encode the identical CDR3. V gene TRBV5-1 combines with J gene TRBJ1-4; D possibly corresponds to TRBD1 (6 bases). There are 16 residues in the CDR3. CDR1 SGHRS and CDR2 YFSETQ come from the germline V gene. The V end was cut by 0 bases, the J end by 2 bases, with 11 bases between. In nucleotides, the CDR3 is TGCGCCAGCAGCTTGGCCGGGGGCGCGACTAATGAAAAACTGTTTTTT. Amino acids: CASSLAGGATNEKLFF.

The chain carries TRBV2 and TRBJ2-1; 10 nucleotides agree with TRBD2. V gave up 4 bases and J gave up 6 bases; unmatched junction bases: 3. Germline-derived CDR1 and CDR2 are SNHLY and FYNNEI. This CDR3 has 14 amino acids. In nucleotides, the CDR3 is TGTGCCAGCAGTGCCGGACTAGCGGTCAATGAGCAGTTCTTC. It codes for CASSAGLAVNEQFF.